Shown below are 24 T cell receptor beta chains from a single sample sequenced in a study of shared clonotypes between healthy human individuals. The method was immunoSEQ multiplex PCR; TCRdb's version includes in-frame clones alone and lacks a portion of them. The data hold millions of clones, with over 85% observed a single time. The sequencing sample was made of naive CD4+ T cells sorted from blood. Described subset: CD45RA+ positively selected. The receptors were sampled from a man between 18 and 35 years old in good health.

On this clone: In the same sample, other DNA sequences code for this CDR3. The chain carries TRBV9 and TRBJ2-2; 7 bases map to TRBD2. Per germline, CDR1 SGDLS and CDR2 YYNGEE. The CDR3 has 15 residues. V gave up 2 bases and J gave up 2 bases; unmatched junction bases: 3. The CDR3 DNA is TGTGCCAGCAGCGTCACTAGCGCCAACACCGGGGAGCTGTTTTTT. Protein sequence: CASSVTSANTGELFF.

As for this clone: The sample carries other DNA sequences with the same CDR3. The chain joins TRBV6-5 to TRBJ2-6; D perhaps matches TRBD2 (6 bases). V was trimmed by 6 bases and J by 2 bases, leaving 11 bases between them. The CDR3 totals 15 residues. The germline V gene encodes CDR1 MNHEY and CDR2 SVGAGI. DNA for the CDR3: TGTGCCAGCAGGCTGGGCGGGACTGGGGCCAACGTCCTGACTTTC. This gives the protein CASRLGGTGANVLTF.

The gene calls are TRBV6-5 and TRBJ2-7; either TRBD1 or TRBD2 may supply D (5 bases each). The V end lost 5 bases, the J end lost 0 bases, and 11 bases lay between the germline ends. CDR1 is MNHEY, CDR2 SVGAGI, per germline. The CDR3 is 14 residues long. CDR3 region: CASSTRDPSYEQYF. The CDR3, as DNA: TGTGCCAGCAGTACACGGGACCCCTCCTACGAGCAGTACTTC.

The chain carries TRBV2 and TRBJ2-5; 9 bases are shared with TRBD2. The CDR3 runs 16 residues. CDR1 and CDR2 (germline): SNHLY, FYNNEI. With 4 bases clipped from V and 4 bases from J, the junction kept 10 bases outside the gene matches. The CDR3 sequence is CASSVSSGRRGETQYF. In DNA form, the CDR3 reads TGTGCCAGCAGTGTTAGTAGCGGGAGAAGGGGAGAGACCCAGTACTTC. Together with reference TRBV2 and TRBJ2-5, the CDR3 gives the full variable domain: EPEVTQTPSHQVTQMGQEVILRCVPISNHLYFYWYRQILGQKVEFLVSFYNNEISEKSEIFDDQFSVERPDGSNFTLKIRSTKLEDSAMYFCASSVSSGRRGETQYFGPGTRLLVL.

The V gene is TRBV9, the J gene TRBJ2-3; 8 bases agree with TRBD2. CDR1 is SGDLS and CDR2 is YYNGEE in the germline V gene. Trimming took 0 bases from V and 1 from J; bases not matched to a gene: 4. The CDR3 has 16 amino acids. As DNA, the CDR3 is TGTGCCAGCAGCGTAGCTGCGACTAGCGGCACAGATACGCAGTATTTT. Translated: CASSVAATSGTDTQYF.

This sequence joins TRBV18 and TRBJ2-7; 10 bases align to TRBD2. The CDR3 runs to 15 residues. Trimming at V came to 2 bases and at J to 2 bases, leaving 3 bases not matched to a gene. Per the germline V gene, CDR1 is KGHSH and CDR2 is LQKENI. In DNA, the CDR3 is TGTGCCAGCTCACCAAGACTAGCGGGCCCCTACGAGCAGTACTTC. It codes for CASSPRLAGPYEQYF.

The chain couples TRBV6-1 to TRBJ1-1; 8 bases are a match to TRBD1. V shed 0 bases, J shed 4 bases, and the junction held 1 base outside the gene matches. The CDR3 has 14 residues. Looked up from germline, CDR1 is MNHNS and CDR2 is SASEGT. The CDR3 DNA follows: TGTGCCAGCAGTGAAGCCCAGGGGGCCACTGAAGCTTTCTTT. Translated: CASSEAQGATEAFF.

Of note for this clone: Possible read error: a much larger clone is one base away. This sequence joins TRBV2 and TRBJ1-5, with D perhaps matching TRBD1 (5 bases). Looked up from germline, CDR1 is SNHLY and CDR2 is FYNNEI. V gave up 4 bases and J gave up 4 bases, with 8 bases separating them. The CDR3 runs to 13 residues. Here the CDR3 DNA reads TGTGCCAGCAGTGGGGCAGGGAATCAGCCCCAGCATTTT. Translation gives CASSGAGNQPQHF.

The chain joins TRBV10-1 to TRBJ2-7, with 12 bases aligning to TRBD1. Germline V CDR1 and CDR2: WNHNN, SYGVQD (reference sequence). This CDR3 spans 15 amino acids. V trimming: 5 bases; J trimming: 4 bases; junction bases outside the gene matches: 6. CDR3 DNA: TGCGCCAGCAGTTTGTCGGGACAGGGGGCTTACGAGCAGTACTTC. It specifies CASSLSGQGAYEQYF.

The chain has TRBV4-2 and TRBJ2-1; TRBD2 matches 11 bases. The trim removed 5 bases at V and 5 bases at J, leaving 8 bases unmatched. The CDR3 sequence is 16 residues long. Germline V gene sequence: CDR1 LGHNA, CDR2 YNFKEQ. Written as DNA, the CDR3 is TGTGCCAGCAGCACCCAACTAGCGGGGGATAACAATGAGCAGTTCTTC. The encoded protein is CASSTQLAGDNNEQFF.

The gene calls are TRBV15 and TRBJ1-1, with 9 positions matching TRBD1. The V segment lost 1 base and the J segment 5 bases; nucleotides outside the gene matches: 11. Germline CDR1 is LNHNV and CDR2 is YYDKDF (reference sequence). There are 17 residues in the CDR3. This chain's CDR3 is CATSRVDRGLVGTEAFF. The CDR3 coding sequence is TGTGCCACCAGCAGAGTGGACAGGGGATTGGTAGGGACTGAAGCTTTCTTT.

Here the CDR3 reads CASSLIIGQGGIAFF. As DNA, the CDR3 is TGTGCCAGCAGTCTAATAATCGGACAGGGGGGGATAGCTTTCTTT. The chain is built from TRBV6-6 and TRBJ1-1; 10 nucleotides agree with TRBD1. Germline V gene lookup returns CDR1 MNHNY and CDR2 SVGAGI (reference sequence). The V segment lost 5 bases and the J segment 10 bases; nucleotides outside the gene matches: 13. CDR3 length: 15 residues.

Note on this clone: This could be a read error, since a much larger clone is one nucleotide away. The same CDR3 arises from other DNA sequences in this sample as well. J is TRBJ1-2 and V is TRBV6-5, with D perhaps matching TRBD1 (6 bases). V lost 6 bases, J lost 4 bases, and 6 bases lay in between. The CDR3 extends over 11 amino acids. Per the germline V gene, CDR1 is MNHEY and CDR2 is SVGAGI. The CDR3 sequence is CASRTGYGYTF. The CDR3 DNA reads as TGTGCCAGCAGGACAGGCTATGGCTACACCTTC.

The gene calls are TRBV6-1 and TRBJ1-1, with D unclear. The CDR3 consists of 16 residues. Germline V gene sequence: CDR1 MNHNS, CDR2 SASEGT. V shed 4 bases and J shed 5 bases, with 20 bases lying between them. As DNA, the CDR3 is TGTGCCAGCAGTGCTACAGAGGTGAGGGTGGAGACTGAAGCTTTCTTT. Its protein is CASSATEVRVETEAFF.

The chain combines TRBV7-6 with TRBJ2-2; D might be TRBD1 (6 bases). This CDR3 spans 15 amino acids. Germline lookup yields CDR1 SGHVS and CDR2 FNYEAQ. V gave up 4 bases and J gave up 5 bases, with 14 bases separating them. CDR3 DNA sequence: TGTGCCAGCAGCTCGGGACAAGCACGTACCGGGGAGCTGTTTTTT. The encoded protein is CASSSGQARTGELFF.

The V and J genes are TRBV29-1 and TRBJ2-3, with 9 bases identical to TRBD2. The germline gives CDR1 SQVTM, CDR2 ANQGSEA. This CDR3 has 15 residues. Unmatched junction bases numbered 5, after V lost 0 bases and J lost 4 bases. For the CDR3, the DNA is TGCAGCGTTGAAGATCGGCGGGGGGGCCCAGATACGCAGTATTTT. This codes for CSVEDRRGGPDTQYF.

This clone was counted a single time. This chain joins TRBV10-3 and TRBJ1-5; TRBD1 is a possible D gene (6 bases). The V end was cut by 10 bases, the J end by 0 bases, with 10 bases between. The CDR3 extends over 13 amino acids. The V gene's germline CDR1 is ENHRY and CDR2 SYGVKD. CDR3 bases: TGTGCCACCGGACAGAATAGCAATCAGCCCCAGCATTTT. This codes for CATGQNSNQPQHF.

This sequence joins TRBV27 and TRBJ2-6; no reliable D call. This CDR3 comprises 16 residues. Germline V gene lookup returns CDR1 MNHEY and CDR2 SMNVEV (reference sequence). Trimming removed 3 bases from V and 0 bases from J, with 9 bases in between. The CDR3 protein is CASSFNRPSGANVLTF. CDR3 in DNA: TGTGCCAGCAGTTTCAATCGACCCTCTGGGGCCAACGTCCTGACTTTC.

The chain combines TRBV5-1 with TRBJ2-1; D is perhaps TRBD2 (6 bases). The germline V gene has CDR1 SGHRS and CDR2 YFSETQ. The CDR3 consists of 14 residues. With 4 bases removed from V and 3 bases from J, the gap between germline ends came to 11 bases. Written as DNA, the CDR3 is TGCGCCAGCAGCCTCCGACTAGTCTACAATGAGCAGTTCTTC. Its protein product is CASSLRLVYNEQFF.

This clone is a singleton in its sample. This rearrangement joins TRBV4-1 to TRBJ2-5; 16 bases are a match to TRBD2. The CDR3 spans 18 residues. V trimming: 4 bases; J trimming: 5 bases; junction bases outside the gene matches: 10. The V gene's germline CDR1 is MGHRA and CDR2 YSYEKL. The CDR3 nucleotides read TGCGCCAGCAGCCGCGACGGGACTAGCGGGGGGGCACGTGAGACCCAGTACTTC. It yields the protein CASSRDGTSGGARETQYF.

CDR3: CASSFRGGTSQVEAFF. CDR3 sequence (DNA): TGTGCCAGCAGCTTTAGGGGCGGGACATCACAAGTTGAAGCTTTCTTT. The J gene is TRBJ1-1, the V gene TRBV7-9, with a weak D call TRBD1 (6 bases). CDR3 length: 16 residues. Germline assignment: CDR1 SEHNR and CDR2 FQNEAQ (reference sequence). Trimming cost V 3 bases and J 7 bases, with 21 bases left between them.

The CDR3 loop is CASSGGGVNTGELFF. DNA for the CDR3: TGCGCCAGCAGCGGGGGAGGAGTGAACACCGGGGAGCTGTTTTTT. The chain couples TRBV5-1 to TRBJ2-2, with D perhaps matching TRBD2 (6 bases). This CDR3 comprises 15 residues. The V and J ends lost 4 bases and 1 base respectively, with 11 bases between them. Looked up from germline, CDR1 is SGHRS and CDR2 is YFSETQ. Full variable domain (rest looked up from reference TRBV5-1 and TRBJ2-2): KAGVTQTPRYLIKTRGQQVTLSCSPISGHRSVSWYQQTPGQGLQFLFEYFSETQRNKGNFPGRFSGRQFSNSRSEMNVSTLELGDSALYLCASSGGGVNTGELFFGEGSRLTVL.

For this clone: Other DNA sequences in the same sample also yield this CDR3. The chain combines TRBV7-2 with TRBJ2-1; a weak D match, TRBD1 (5 bases). The CDR3 totals 15 residues. V was clipped by 1 base and J by 3 bases, with 10 bases between them. CDR1 is SGHTA, CDR2 FQGNSA, per germline. The CDR3 sequence: CASSLEVQGYNEQFF. The CDR3 nucleotides read TGTGCCAGCAGCTTAGAGGTCCAGGGCTACAATGAGCAGTTCTTC.

The gene calls are TRBV7-9 and TRBJ1-2, with D perhaps matching TRBD1 (5 bases). The germline CDR1 and CDR2 sequences are SEHNR and FQNEAQ (reference sequence). V was shortened by 1 base and J by 8 bases, with 20 bases between the two germline ends. The CDR3 spans 16 residues. The CDR3 loop is CASSLGAGTFGSGYTF. CDR3 sequence (DNA): TGTGCCAGCAGCTTAGGGGCCGGGACCTTTGGATCAGGCTACACCTTC.